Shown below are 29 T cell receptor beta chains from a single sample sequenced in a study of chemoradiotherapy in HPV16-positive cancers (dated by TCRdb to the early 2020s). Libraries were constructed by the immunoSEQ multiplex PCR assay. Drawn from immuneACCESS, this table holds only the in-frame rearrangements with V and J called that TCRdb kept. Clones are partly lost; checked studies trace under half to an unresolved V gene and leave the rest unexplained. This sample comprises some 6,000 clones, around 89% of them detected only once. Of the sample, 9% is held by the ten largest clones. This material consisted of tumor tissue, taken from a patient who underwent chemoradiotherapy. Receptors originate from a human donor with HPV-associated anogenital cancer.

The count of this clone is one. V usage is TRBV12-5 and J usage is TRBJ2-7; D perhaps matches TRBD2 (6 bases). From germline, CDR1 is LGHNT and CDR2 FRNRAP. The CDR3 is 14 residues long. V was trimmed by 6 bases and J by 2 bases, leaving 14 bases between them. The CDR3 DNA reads TGTGCTAGTGGCTCTTCCGGGAGAACCTACGAGCAGTACTTC. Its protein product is CASGSSGRTYEQYF.

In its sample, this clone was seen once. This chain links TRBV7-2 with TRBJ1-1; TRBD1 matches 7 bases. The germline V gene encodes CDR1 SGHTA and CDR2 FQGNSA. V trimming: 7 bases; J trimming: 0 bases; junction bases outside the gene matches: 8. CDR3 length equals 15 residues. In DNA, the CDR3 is TGTGCCAGCACCTCCAACAGGGGAATGAACACTGAAGCTTTCTTT. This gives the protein CASTSNRGMNTEAFF. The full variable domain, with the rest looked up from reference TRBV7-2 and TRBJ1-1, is GAGVSQSPSNKVTEKGKDVELRCDPISGHTALYWYRQSLGQGLEFLIYFQGNSAPDKSGLPSDRFSAERTGGSVSTLTIQRTQQEDSAVYLCASTSNRGMNTEAFFGQGTRLTVV.

The CDR3 reads CASRGQGASNQPQHF. In DNA form, the CDR3 reads TGTGCCAGTAGAGGACAGGGGGCCAGCAATCAGCCCCAGCATTTT. The chain couples TRBV19 to TRBJ1-5, with TRBD1 identical over 11 bases. The CDR3 covers 15 residues. CDR1 LNHDA and CDR2 SQIVND come from the germline V gene (reference sequence). Unmatched junction bases numbered 2, after V lost 6 bases and J lost 1 base.

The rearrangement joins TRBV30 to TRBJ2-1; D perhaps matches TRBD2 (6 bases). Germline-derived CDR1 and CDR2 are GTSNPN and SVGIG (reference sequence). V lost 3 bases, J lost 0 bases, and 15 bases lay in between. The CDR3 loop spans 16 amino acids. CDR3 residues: CAWRKEGPSSYNEQFF. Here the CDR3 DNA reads TGTGCCTGGAGAAAGGAGGGCCCGAGCTCCTACAATGAGCAGTTCTTC.

The DNA for the CDR3 is TGTGCCAGCAGCCCGGCTGGGACTCAGGGAGAGAATACGCAGTATTTT. It specifies CASSPAGTQGENTQYF. The gene calls are TRBV4-2 and TRBJ2-3; TRBD2 might be the D (6 bases). The V end was cut by 4 bases, the J end by 7 bases, with 21 bases between. The germline CDR1 and CDR2 sequences are LGHNA and YNFKEQ. The CDR3 consists of 16 residues.

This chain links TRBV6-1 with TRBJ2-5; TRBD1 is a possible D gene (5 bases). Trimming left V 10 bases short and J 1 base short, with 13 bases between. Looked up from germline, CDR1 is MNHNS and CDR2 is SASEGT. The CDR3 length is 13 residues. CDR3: CATTLGPQETQYF. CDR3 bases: TGTGCCACCACCTTGGGGCCCCAAGAGACCCAGTACTTC.

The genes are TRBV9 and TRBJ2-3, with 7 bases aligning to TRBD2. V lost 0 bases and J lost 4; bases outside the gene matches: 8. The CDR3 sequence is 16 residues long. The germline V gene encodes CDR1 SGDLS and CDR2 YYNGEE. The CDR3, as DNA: TGTGCCAGCAGCGTAGAGGTGGGGGGGGTGTCAGATACGCAGTATTTT. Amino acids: CASSVEVGGVSDTQYF.

CDR3 DNA sequence: TGTGCCAGCAGCTTATACGGGCGGGATTCCTACGAGCAGTACTTC. It is translated as CASSLYGRDSYEQYF. The rearrangement joins TRBV13 to TRBJ2-7; D possibly corresponds to TRBD2 (6 bases). CDR1 PRHDT and CDR2 FYEKMQ come from the germline V gene (reference sequence). There are 15 residues in the CDR3. With 2 bases removed from V and 1 base from J, the gap between germline ends came to 12 bases.

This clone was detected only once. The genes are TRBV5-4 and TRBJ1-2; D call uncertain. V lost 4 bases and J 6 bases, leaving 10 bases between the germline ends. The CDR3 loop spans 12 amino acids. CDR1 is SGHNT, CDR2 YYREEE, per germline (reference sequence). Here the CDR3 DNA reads TGTGCCAGCAGCATCTCCCGACATGGCTACACCTTC. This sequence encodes CASSISRHGYTF.

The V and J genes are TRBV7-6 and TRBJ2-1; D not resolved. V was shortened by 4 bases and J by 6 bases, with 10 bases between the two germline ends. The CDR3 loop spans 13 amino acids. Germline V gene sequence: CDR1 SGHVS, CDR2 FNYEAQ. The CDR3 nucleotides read TGTGCCAGCAGCTCCAAGGCGGCCAATGAGCAGTTCTTC. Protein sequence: CASSSKAANEQFF.

The CDR3 nucleotides are TGTGCCAGCAGCTTAGTGGAGGGGGGTAGGCAGATGAACACTGAAGCTTTCTTT. It yields the protein CASSLVEGGRQMNTEAFF. The rearrangement links TRBV7-6 to TRBJ1-1, with D tentatively TRBD1 (6 bases). Germline V gene sequence: CDR1 SGHVS, CDR2 FNYEAQ. The CDR3 is made up of 18 amino acids. Trimming left V 1 base short and J 0 bases short, with 18 bases between.

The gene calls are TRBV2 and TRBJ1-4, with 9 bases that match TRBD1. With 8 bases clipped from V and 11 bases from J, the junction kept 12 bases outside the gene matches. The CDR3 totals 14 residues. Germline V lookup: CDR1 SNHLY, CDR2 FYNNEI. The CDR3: CASLEGQGTGKLFF. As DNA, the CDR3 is TGTGCCAGCCTTGAGGGACAGGGAACTGGGAAACTGTTTTTT.

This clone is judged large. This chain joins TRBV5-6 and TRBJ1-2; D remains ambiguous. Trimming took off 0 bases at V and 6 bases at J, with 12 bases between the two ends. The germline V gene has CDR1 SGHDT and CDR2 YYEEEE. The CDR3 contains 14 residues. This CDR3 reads CASSLEWGAHGYTF. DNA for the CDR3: TGTGCCAGCAGCTTGGAGTGGGGAGCGCATGGCTACACCTTC. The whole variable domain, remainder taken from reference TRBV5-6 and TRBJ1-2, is DAGVTQSPTHLIKTRGQQVTLRCSPKSGHDTVSWYQQALGQGPQFIFQYYEEEERQRGNFPDRFSGHQFPNYSSELNVNALLLGDSALYLCASSLEWGAHGYTFGSGTRLTVV.

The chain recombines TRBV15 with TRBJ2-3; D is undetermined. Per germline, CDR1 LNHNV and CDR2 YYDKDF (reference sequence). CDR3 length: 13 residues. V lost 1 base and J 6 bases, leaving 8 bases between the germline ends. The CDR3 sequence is CATSRGGGDTQYF. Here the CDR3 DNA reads TGTGCCACCAGCAGAGGAGGCGGCGATACGCAGTATTTT. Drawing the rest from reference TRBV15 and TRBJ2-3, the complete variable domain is DAMVIQNPRYQVTQFGKPVTLSCSQTLNHNVMYWYQQKSSQAPKLLFHYYDKDFNNEADTPDNFQSRRPNTSFCFLDIRSPGLGDTAMYLCATSRGGGDTQYFGPGTRLTVL.

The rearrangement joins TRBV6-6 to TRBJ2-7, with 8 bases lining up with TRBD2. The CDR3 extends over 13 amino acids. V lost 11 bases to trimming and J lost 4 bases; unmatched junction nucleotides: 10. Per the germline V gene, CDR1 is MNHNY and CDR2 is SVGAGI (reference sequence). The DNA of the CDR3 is TGTGCCTGTCAGGTCCCGGGGGGGTACGAGCAGTACTTC. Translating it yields CACQVPGGYEQYF.

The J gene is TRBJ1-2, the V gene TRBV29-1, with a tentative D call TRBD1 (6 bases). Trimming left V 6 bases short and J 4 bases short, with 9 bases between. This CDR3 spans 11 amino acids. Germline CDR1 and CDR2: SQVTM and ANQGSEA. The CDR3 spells CSVMTGYGYTF. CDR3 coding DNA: TGCAGCGTGATGACAGGCTATGGCTACACCTTC.

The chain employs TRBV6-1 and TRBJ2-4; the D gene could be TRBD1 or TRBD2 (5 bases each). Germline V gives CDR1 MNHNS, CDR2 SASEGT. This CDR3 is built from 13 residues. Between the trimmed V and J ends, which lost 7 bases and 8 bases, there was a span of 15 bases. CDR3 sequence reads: CASTRAGSDIQYF. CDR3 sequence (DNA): TGTGCCAGCACGAGGGCAGGGTCGGACATTCAGTACTTC.

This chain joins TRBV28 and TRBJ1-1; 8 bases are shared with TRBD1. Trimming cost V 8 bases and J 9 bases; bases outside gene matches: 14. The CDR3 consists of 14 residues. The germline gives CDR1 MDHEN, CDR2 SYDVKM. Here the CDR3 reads CASVEPLQGEKAFF. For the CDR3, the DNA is TGTGCCAGCGTCGAACCACTACAGGGGGAAAAAGCTTTCTTT. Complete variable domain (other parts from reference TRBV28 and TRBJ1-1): DVKVTQSSRYLVKRTGEKVFLECVQDMDHENMFWYRQDPGLGLRLIYFSYDVKMKEKGDIPEGYSVSREKKERFSLILESASTNQTSMYLCASVEPLQGEKAFFGQGTRLTVV.

Here the CDR3 DNA reads TGTGCCAGCAGCACCGGGACCGCCTTTACCTACGAGCAGTACTTC. Translated, it gives CASSTGTAFTYEQYF. V and J are TRBV9 and TRBJ2-7, with D perhaps TRBD1 or TRBD2 (5 bases each). V was cut by 4 bases and J by 2 bases, with 16 bases left in between. The germline V gene has CDR1 SGDLS and CDR2 YYNGEE. The CDR3 is 15 residues long.

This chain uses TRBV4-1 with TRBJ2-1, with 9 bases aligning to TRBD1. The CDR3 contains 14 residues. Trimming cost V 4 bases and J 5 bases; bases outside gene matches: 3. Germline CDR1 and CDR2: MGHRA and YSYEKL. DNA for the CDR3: TGCGCCAGCAGCCCCTGGGACAGGGACAATGAGCAGTTCTTC. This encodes CASSPWDRDNEQFF.

CDR3 loop: CAWSRGGLGGLKPDSPLHF. The DNA for the CDR3 is TGTGCCTGGAGTCGTGGGGGGCTTGGGGGGCTTAAGCCCGATTCACCCCTCCACTTT. This chain uses TRBV30 with TRBJ1-6; TRBD1 is a possible D gene (6 bases). Germline V lookup: CDR1 GTSNPN, CDR2 SVGIG (reference sequence). The CDR3 contains 19 residues. Trimming left V 2 bases short and J 8 bases short, with 28 bases between. Full variable domain (remainder filled in from reference TRBV30 and TRBJ1-6): SQTIHQWPATLVQPVGSPLSLECTVEGTSNPNLYWYRQAAGRGLQLLFYSVGIGQISSEVPQNLSASRPQDRQFILSSKKLLLSDSGFYLCAWSRGGLGGLKPDSPLHFGNGTRLTVT.

CDR3 nucleotides: TGTGCCAGCAGTCAAAGGGTAGCGGGAGTCACCGAGCAGTACTTC. Its protein product is CASSQRVAGVTEQYF. The V call is TRBV6-1, the J call TRBJ2-7, with TRBD2 matching 9 bases. V lost 5 bases, J lost 6 bases, and 11 bases stayed unmatched. In germline, CDR1 is MNHNS, CDR2 SASEGT. The CDR3 is made up of 15 amino acids.

This CDR3 reads CAWSALAGDNEQFF. CDR3 nucleotide sequence: TGTGCCTGGAGCGCACTAGCGGGAGACAATGAGCAGTTCTTC. The V call is TRBV30, the J call TRBJ2-1, with 11 bases that match TRBD2. After removal of 3 bases from V and 5 bases from J, the junction contained 3 bases not matched to a gene. This CDR3 has 14 amino acids. Per germline, CDR1 GTSNPN and CDR2 SVGIG (reference sequence).

The CDR3 nucleotides read TGTGCCAGTAGAACCAACGGACAGAACACTGAAGCTTTCTTT. It is translated as CASRTNGQNTEAFF. V usage is TRBV19 and J usage is TRBJ1-1; possibly TRBD1 for D (5 bases). From germline, CDR1 is LNHDA and CDR2 SQIVND (reference sequence). Trimming took off 6 bases at V and 1 base at J, with 12 bases between the two ends. The CDR3 has 14 amino acids.

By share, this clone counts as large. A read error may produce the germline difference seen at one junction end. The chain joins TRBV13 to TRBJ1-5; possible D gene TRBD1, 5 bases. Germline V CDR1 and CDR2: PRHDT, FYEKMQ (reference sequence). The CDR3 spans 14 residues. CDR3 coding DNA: TGTGCCAGCAGCCTAGGCCCGGGGGGTAAGCCCCAGCATTTT. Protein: CASSLGPGGKPQHF.

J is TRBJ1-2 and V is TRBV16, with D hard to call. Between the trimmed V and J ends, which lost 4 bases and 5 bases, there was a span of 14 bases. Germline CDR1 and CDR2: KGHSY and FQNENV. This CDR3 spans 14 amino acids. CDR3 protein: CASSPQWVRYGYTF. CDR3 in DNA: TGTGCCAGCAGCCCTCAGTGGGTTAGATATGGCTACACCTTC.

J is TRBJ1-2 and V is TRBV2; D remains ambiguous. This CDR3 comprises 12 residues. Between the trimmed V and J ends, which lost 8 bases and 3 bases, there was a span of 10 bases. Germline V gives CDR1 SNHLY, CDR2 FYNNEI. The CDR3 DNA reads TGTGCCAGCCTTGGCCAGGACTATGGCTACACCTTC. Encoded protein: CASLGQDYGYTF.

Written as DNA, the CDR3 is TGTGCCAGCAGTGAACTTGGGACAGTCTACTCTGGAAACACCATATATTTT. This gives the protein CASSELGTVYSGNTIYF. The genes are TRBV7-9 and TRBJ1-3, with 7 bases matching TRBD1. The V gene end was trimmed by 6 bases and the J gene end by 0 bases; junction bases not matched to a gene: 11. The germline V gene has CDR1 SEHNR and CDR2 FQNEAQ (reference sequence). This CDR3 has 17 amino acids.

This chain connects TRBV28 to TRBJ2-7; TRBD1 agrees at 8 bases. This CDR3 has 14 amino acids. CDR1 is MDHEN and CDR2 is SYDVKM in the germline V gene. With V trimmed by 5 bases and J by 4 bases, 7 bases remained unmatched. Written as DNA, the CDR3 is TGTGCCAGCAGTAACGGACAGGGTGTTTACGAGCAGTACTTC. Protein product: CASSNGQGVYEQYF. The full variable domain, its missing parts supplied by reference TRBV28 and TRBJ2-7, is DVKVTQSSRYLVKRTGEKVFLECVQDMDHENMFWYRQDPGLGLRLIYFSYDVKMKEKGDIPEGYSVSREKKERFSLILESASTNQTSMYLCASSNGQGVYEQYFGPGTRLTVT.